The clone carrying this T cell receptor (beta chain) occurred many times. This sample stems from a study of T cells in Graves' hyperthyroidism and ophthalmopathy. Amplified regions were TCR beta CDR3 sequences from RNA transcripts. The TCR CDR3 was amplified in a first-round RT-PCR using the HTBI primer set. MiXCR, run by TCRdb on the multiplex PCR reads, gives a single entry per CDR3 protein. The sample gives hundreds of thousands of distinct CDR3 sequences, approximately 15% of which show up once; about 18% is in the top ten. Germline V gene lookup returns CDR1 PRHDT and CDR2 FYEKMQ (reference sequence). The CDR3 runs to 13 residues. V lost 5 bases to trimming and J lost 4 bases, with 11 bases between them. Absent ophthalmopathy progression within 18 months defined stable Graves' hyperthyroidism.

The rearrangement joins TRBV13 to TRBJ2-5; D not resolved. This clonotype was sampled from a woman under 30 with Graves' hyperthyroidism. The sequenced material came from blood. The CDR3 protein is CASSADRTETQYF. The CDR3 DNA is TGTGCCAGCAGCGCCGACCGCACAGAGACCCAGTACTTC.